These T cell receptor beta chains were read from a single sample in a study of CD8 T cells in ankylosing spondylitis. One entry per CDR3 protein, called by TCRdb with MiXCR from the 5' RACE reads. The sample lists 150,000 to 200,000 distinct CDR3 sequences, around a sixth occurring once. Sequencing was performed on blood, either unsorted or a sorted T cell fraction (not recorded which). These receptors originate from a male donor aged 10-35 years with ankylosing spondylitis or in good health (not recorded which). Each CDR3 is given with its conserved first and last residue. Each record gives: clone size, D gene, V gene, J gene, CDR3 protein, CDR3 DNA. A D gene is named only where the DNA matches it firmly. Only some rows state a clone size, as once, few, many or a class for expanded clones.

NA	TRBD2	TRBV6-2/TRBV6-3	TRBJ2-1	CASSYQREGGWEQFF	TGTGCCAGCAGTTACCAGCGGGAGGGCGGTTGGGAGCAGTTCTTC
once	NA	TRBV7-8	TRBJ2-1	CASSLEVGLNNEQFF	TGTGCCAGCAGCTTAGAGGTGGGCCTAAACAATGAGCAGTTCTTC
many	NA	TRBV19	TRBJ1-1	CASSVLSTEAFF	TGTGCCAGTAGTGTTTTAAGCACTGAAGCTTTCTTT
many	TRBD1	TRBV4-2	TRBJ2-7	CASSGPGTGFVEQYF	TGTGCCAGCAGCGGACCCGGGACAGGGTTTGTTGAGCAGTACTTC
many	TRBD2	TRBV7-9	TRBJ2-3	CATDTSGTLDTQYF	TGTGCCACCGACACTAGCGGGACGCTAGATACGCAGTATTTT
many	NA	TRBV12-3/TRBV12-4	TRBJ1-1	CASTHWSATEAFF	TGTGCCAGCACCCATTGGTCGGCGACTGAAGCTTTCTTT
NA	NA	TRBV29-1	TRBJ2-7	CSVAPGSHEQYF	TGCAGCGTTGCCCCAGGTTCACACGAGCAGTACTTC
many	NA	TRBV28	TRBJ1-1	CASTIVGTEAFF	TGTGCCAGCACGATTGTTGGCACTGAAGCTTTCTTT
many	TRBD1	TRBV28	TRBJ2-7	CASSLTTGTGPEQYF	TGTGCCAGCAGCCTTACAACCGGGACAGGGCCCGAGCAGTACTTC
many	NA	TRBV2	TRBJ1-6	CASFRPSSYNSPLHF	TGTGCCAGCTTTCGACCGAGCTCCTATAATTCACCCCTCCACTTT
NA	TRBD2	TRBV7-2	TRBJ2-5	CASSFSGSGVGETQYF	TGTGCCAGCAGCTTTAGCGGGAGTGGGGTTGGAGAGACCCAGTACTTC
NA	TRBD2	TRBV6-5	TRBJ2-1	CASGSGSYGEQFF	TGTGCCAGCGGGAGCGGGAGTTACGGTGAGCAGTTCTTC
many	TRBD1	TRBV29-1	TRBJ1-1	CSAETGGGTEAFF	TGCAGCGCAGAGACAGGGGGCGGTACTGAAGCTTTCTTT
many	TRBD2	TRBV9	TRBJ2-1	CASSGTSLSYNEQFF	TGTGCCAGCAGCGGGACTAGCTTATCGTACAATGAGCAGTTCTTC
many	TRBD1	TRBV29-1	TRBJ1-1	CSALGRSGQGARSTEAFF	TGCAGCGCCCTGGGGAGGAGCGGACAGGGGGCAAGGAGCACTGAAGCTTTCTTT
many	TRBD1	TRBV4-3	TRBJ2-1	CASSLDRGEYNEQFF	TGCGCCAGCAGCTTAGACAGGGGTGAATACAATGAGCAGTTCTTC
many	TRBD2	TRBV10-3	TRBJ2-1	CAISEYPGLANNEQFF	TGTGCCATCAGTGAGTATCCGGGACTAGCGAACAATGAGCAGTTCTTC
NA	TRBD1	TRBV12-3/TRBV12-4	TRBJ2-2	CASSPGTGENGELFF	TGTGCCAGCAGTCCAGGGACAGGGGAGAACGGGGAGCTGTTTTTT
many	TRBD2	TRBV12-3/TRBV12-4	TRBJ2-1	CASSLNSGRGNEQFF	TGTGCCAGCAGTTTAAATAGCGGGAGGGGTAATGAGCAGTTCTTC
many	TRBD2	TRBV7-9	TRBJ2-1	CASSLAGTSDNEQFF	TGTGCCAGCAGCCTCGCCGGGACTAGCGACAATGAGCAGTTCTTC
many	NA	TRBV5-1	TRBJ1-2	CASSFQNYGYTF	TGCGCCAGCAGCTTCCAGAACTATGGCTACACCTTC
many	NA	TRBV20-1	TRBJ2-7	CRAKTGPSGEQYF	TGCAGGGCAAAAACGGGACCCTCCGGCGAGCAGTACTTC
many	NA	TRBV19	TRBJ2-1	CASNPGLRTNEQFF	TGTGCCAGTAATCCTGGACTAAGGACAAATGAGCAGTTCTTC
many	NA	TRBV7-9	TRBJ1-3	CASSSGGPSGNTIYF	TGTGCCAGCAGCTCTGGGGGTCCCTCTGGAAACACCATATATTTT
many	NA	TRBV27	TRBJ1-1	CASSFNGRTNTEAFF	TGTGCCAGCAGTTTTAACGGGCGGACGAACACTGAAGCTTTCTTT
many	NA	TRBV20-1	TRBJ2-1	CSAVGEEANEQFF	TGCAGTGCAGTAGGGGAGGAGGCGAATGAGCAGTTCTTC
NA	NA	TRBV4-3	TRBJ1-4	CASSRGDRSEKLFF	TGCGCCAGCAGCCGGGGAGACAGGAGTGAAAAACTGTTTTTT
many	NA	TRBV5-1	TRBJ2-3	CASSLGLLATDTQYF	TGCGCCAGCAGCTTGGGGCTCCTTGCCACAGATACGCAGTATTTT
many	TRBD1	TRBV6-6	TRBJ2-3	CASAKLGQGAHTQYF	TGTGCCAGCGCAAAGTTGGGACAGGGGGCCCATACGCAGTATTTT
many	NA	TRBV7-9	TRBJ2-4	CASSLARGVKNIQYF	TGTGCCAGCAGCCTTGCAAGGGGCGTGAAAAACATTCAGTACTTC
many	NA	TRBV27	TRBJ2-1	CASSLGGASDNEQFF	TGTGCCAGCAGTTTAGGCGGGGCGTCAGACAATGAGCAGTTCTTC
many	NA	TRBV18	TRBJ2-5	CASSPGSQETQYF	TGTGCCAGCTCACCGGGCAGCCAAGAGACCCAGTACTTC
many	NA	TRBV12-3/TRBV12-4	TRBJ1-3	CASTSSGNTIYF	TGTGCCAGCACCAGCTCTGGAAACACCATATATTTT
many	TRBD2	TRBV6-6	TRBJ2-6	CASTPTGGPVSPGGANVLTF	TGTGCCAGCACTCCTACGGGGGGGCCGGTCTCCCCGGGCGGGGCCAACGTCCTGACTTTC
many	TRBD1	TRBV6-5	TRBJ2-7	CASSWQGEREQYF	TGTGCCAGCAGTTGGCAGGGGGAGCGCGAGCAGTACTTC
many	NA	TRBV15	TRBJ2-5	CATSRVLVETQYF	TGTGCCACCAGCAGAGTATTGGTAGAGACCCAGTACTTC
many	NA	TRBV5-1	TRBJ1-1	CASSLYPEMETEAFF	TGCGCCAGCAGCTTGTATCCAGAGATGGAGACTGAAGCTTTCTTT
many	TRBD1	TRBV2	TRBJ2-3	CASRTGQVIEDTQYF	TGTGCCAGCAGAACCGGACAGGTTATAGAAGATACGCAGTATTTT
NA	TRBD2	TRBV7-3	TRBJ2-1	CASSSGLAGGGYNEQFF	TGTGCCAGCAGCTCTGGACTAGCGGGAGGGGGTTACAATGAGCAGTTCTTC
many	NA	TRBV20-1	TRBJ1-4	CSARDGGRFEKLFF	TGCAGTGCTAGAGATGGGGGCCGTTTTGAAAAACTGTTTTTT
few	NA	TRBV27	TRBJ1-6	CASSLSSYNSPLHF	TGTGCCAGCAGTCTAAGCTCCTATAATTCACCCCTCCACTTT
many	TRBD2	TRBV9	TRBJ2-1	CASSPPGLVRNEQFF	TGTGCCAGCAGCCCGCCGGGACTAGTTAGAAATGAGCAGTTCTTC
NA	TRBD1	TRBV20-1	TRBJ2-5	CSAMGGQGQETQYF	TGCAGTGCTATGGGTGGACAGGGCCAAGAGACCCAGTACTTC
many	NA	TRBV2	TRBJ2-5	CASSEVKGRETQYF	TGTGCCAGCAGTGAAGTAAAGGGGCGAGAGACCCAGTACTTC
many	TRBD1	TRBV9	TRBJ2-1	CASSVVGTGEDEQFF	TGTGCCAGCAGCGTAGTGGGGACAGGGGAGGATGAGCAGTTCTTC
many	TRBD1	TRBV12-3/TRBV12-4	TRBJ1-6	CASRSRDRGSRLGAPLHF	TGTGCCAGCAGATCCCGGGACAGGGGTTCCCGTTTGGGAGCACCCCTCCACTTT
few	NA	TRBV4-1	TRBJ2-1	CASSQVLEGSYNEQFF	TGCGCCAGCAGCCAAGTATTAGAGGGGAGTTACAATGAGCAGTTCTTC
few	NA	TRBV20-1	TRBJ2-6	CSARDYRDGANVLTF	TGCAGTGCTAGAGATTACAGAGATGGGGCCAACGTCCTGACTTTC
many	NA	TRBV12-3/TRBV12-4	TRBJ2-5	CASSLRQIRQETQYF	TGTGCCAGCAGTTTACGACAGATAAGACAAGAGACCCAGTACTTC
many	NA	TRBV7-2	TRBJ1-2	CASSLVAPSTF	TGTGCCAGCAGCTTAGTAGCACCCAGCACCTTC
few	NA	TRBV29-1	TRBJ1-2	CSVEDPGLGGYTF	TGCAGCGTTGAAGATCCGGGGCTGGGTGGCTACACCTTC
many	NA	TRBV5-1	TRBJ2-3	CASSDTDTQYF	TGCGCCAGCAGCGACACAGATACGCAGTATTTT